Shown below are 6 T cell receptor beta chains from a single sample sequenced in a study of T-cell memory formation after mild COVID-19. TCRdb re-called the 5' RACE reads with MiXCR, one entry per CDR3 protein. This sample has 35,000 to 45,000 distinct CDR3 sequences, with over 6.5% found just once. The sequenced sample consisted of PBMCs or a T cell subset sorted from them (not recorded which). The receptors were sampled from an adult who had mild COVID-19 (a few samples of this study predate the infection). Cell type and time point are not known.

V and J are TRBV4-1 and TRBJ1-4; D is uncertain. The germline V gene has CDR1 MGHRA and CDR2 YSYEKL. Trimming took 0 bases from V and 6 from J, leaving 8 bases between them. The CDR3 loop spans 14 amino acids. Here the CDR3 DNA reads TGCGCCAGCAGCCAAGATGGCAGAGATGAAAAACTGTTTTTT. Translation: CASSQDGRDEKLFF.

The chain uses TRBV2 and TRBJ1-4, with a weak D call TRBD1 (6 bases). The CDR3 extends over 17 amino acids. V shed 2 bases and J shed 0 bases, with 13 bases lying between them. From germline, CDR1 is SNHLY and CDR2 FYNNEI. CDR3: CASSERGGLATNEKLFF. Here the CDR3 DNA reads TGTGCCAGCAGTGAACGAGGGGGATTGGCAACTAATGAAAAACTGTTTTTT. Filled out from reference TRBV2 and TRBJ1-4, the complete variable domain reads EPEVTQTPSHQVTQMGQEVILRCVPISNHLYFYWYRQILGQKVEFLVSFYNNEISEKSEIFDDQFSVERPDGSNFTLKIRSTKLEDSAMYFCASSERGGLATNEKLFFGSGTQLSVL.

The rearrangement links TRBV7-9 to TRBJ1-3; no firm D call. CDR3 length equals 15 residues. Germline V lookup: CDR1 SEHNR, CDR2 FQNEAQ (reference sequence). V lost 5 bases and J lost 4, with 15 bases in between. As DNA, the CDR3 is TGTGCCAGCAGCCCTCGAGGCCCCCCGGGAAACACCATATATTTT. Its protein is CASSPRGPPGNTIYF.

There are many counts of this clonotype. The rearrangement joins TRBV20-1 to TRBJ1-2; 9 nucleotides align to TRBD1. This CDR3 contains 13 residues. Germline loops: CDR1 DFQATT, CDR2 SNEGSKA (reference sequence). V shed 3 bases, J shed 7 bases, and the junction held 6 bases outside the gene matches. In nucleotides, the CDR3 is TGCAGTGCTAGGACGACAGGGGGAGGTGGCTACACCTTC. It specifies CSARTTGGGGYTF.

This clonotype was seen ten or more times. The CDR3 is CASSFQGQGGQPQHF. CDR3 coding DNA: TGTGCCAGCAGTTTCCAAGGACAGGGAGGTCAGCCCCAGCATTTT. The chain recombines TRBV27 with TRBJ1-5; 8 bases match TRBD1. With 3 bases clipped from V and 6 bases from J, the junction kept 7 bases outside the gene matches. Per germline, CDR1 MNHEY and CDR2 SMNVEV (reference sequence). The CDR3 sequence is 15 residues long.

The chain recombines TRBV10-3 with TRBJ1-2; D gene ambiguous. Trimming took off 6 bases at V and 7 bases at J, with 9 bases between the two ends. Germline values: CDR1 ENHRY, CDR2 SYGVKD. The CDR3 spans 11 residues. The CDR3 region is CAIRDLPGYTF. The DNA for the CDR3 is TGTGCCATCAGGGACCTCCCTGGCTACACCTTC.